Presented here are 26 T cell receptor beta chains from one specimen sequenced in a study of blood T cell repertoires in COVID-19. The repertoire was sequenced with immunoSEQ multiplex PCR; TCRdb's copy has only in-frame clones and lacks some. The data show roughly 220,000 clones, 86% seen once. The sequenced sample was PBMCs or T cells enriched from blood (not recorded which). The receptors were sampled from a middle-aged woman with acute COVID-19.

The CDR3 region is CASSSSNGELFF. Written as DNA, the CDR3 is TGTGCCAGCAGCTCTAGTAACGGGGAGCTGTTTTTT. The rearrangement links TRBV7-8 to TRBJ2-2; D uncertain. The germline gives CDR1 SGHVS, CDR2 FQNEAQ. The CDR3 covers 12 residues. V gave up 4 bases and J gave up 7 bases, with 7 bases separating them.

CDR3 sequence (DNA): TGCGCCAGCAGGGACGGGACAAGGAACACTGAAGCTTTCTTT. This gives the protein CASRDGTRNTEAFF. This rearrangement joins TRBV4-1 to TRBJ1-1; maybe TRBD1 (6 bases). CDR1 and CDR2 from the germline V gene are MGHRA and YSYEKL. Deletions cut 6 bases from V and 1 base from J, with 12 bases between. The CDR3 extends over 14 amino acids.

In the case of this clone: The identical CDR3 is also encoded by other nucleotide sequences in the sample. This chain uses TRBV6-5 with TRBJ1-1, with no clear D. Germline V CDR1 and CDR2: MNHEY, SVGAGI. V was trimmed by 0 bases and J by 1 base, leaving 6 bases between them. The CDR3 has 14 residues. CDR3 sequence reads: CASSYSGRNTEAFF. For the CDR3, the DNA is TGTGCCAGCAGTTACTCGGGGAGGAACACTGAAGCTTTCTTT.

This chain links TRBV24-1 with TRBJ2-2; perhaps TRBD1 as D (6 bases). V shed 6 bases and J shed 6 bases, with 10 bases lying between them. CDR1 is KGHDR, CDR2 SFDVKD, per germline. This CDR3 has 13 residues. The CDR3: CATSITGSGELFF. The CDR3 DNA sequence: TGTGCCACCAGTATTACAGGGTCCGGGGAGCTGTTTTTT.

The V gene is TRBV27, the J gene TRBJ1-1, with a tentative D call TRBD1 (5 bases). This CDR3 comprises 14 residues. Germline-derived CDR1 and CDR2 are MNHEY and SMNVEV (reference sequence). V lost 0 bases, J lost 4 bases, and 9 bases lay in between. The CDR3 sequence is CASSLSMGGTEAFF. CDR3 DNA: TGTGCCAGCAGTTTATCGATGGGGGGCACTGAAGCTTTCTTT.

The chain combines TRBV7-9 with TRBJ1-2; the match to TRBD1 covers 7 bases. CDR3 length equals 14 residues. Germline trimming cut 7 bases from V and 6 bases from J; bases unmatched to any gene: 11. Germline values: CDR1 SEHNR, CDR2 FQNEAQ (reference sequence). CDR3 DNA sequence: TGTGCCAGCACCAGGACACAGGGGTTAGATGGCTACACCTTC. Its translation is CASTRTQGLDGYTF.

The chain links TRBV27 to TRBJ1-2, with 7 nucleotides matching TRBD1. The junction had 5 bases not matched to a gene; V was cut back by 2 bases and J by 8 bases. The CDR3 runs to 13 residues. Germline lookup yields CDR1 MNHEY and CDR2 SMNVEV (reference sequence). In DNA, the CDR3 is TGTGCCAGCAGTTTAATTTCAGGGGGGGGCTACACCTTC. Amino acids: CASSLISGGGYTF.

V is TRBV25-1 and J is TRBJ1-1, with D unclear. Per germline, CDR1 MGHDK and CDR2 SYGVNS. This CDR3 has 18 residues. Trimming shortened V by 5 bases and J by 3 bases, and 25 bases separated the two germline ends. The DNA of the CDR3 is TGTGCCAGCAGTCCGCCCCTGGGAGCCGAAAGTTCCGACACTGAAGCTTTCTTT. Translation gives CASSPPLGAESSDTEAFF.

V is TRBV5-1 and J is TRBJ2-2, with 7 positions matching TRBD1. The CDR3 runs to 15 residues. The J segment lost 0 bases and the V segment lost 4 bases, leaving 3 bases of the junction unmatched. Looked up from germline, CDR1 is SGHRS and CDR2 is YFSETQ. The CDR3 is CASSRDRSNTGELFF. For the CDR3, the DNA is TGCGCCAGCAGCAGGGACAGATCGAACACCGGGGAGCTGTTTTTT. Variable domain in full (rest from reference TRBV5-1 and TRBJ2-2): KAGVTQTPRYLIKTRGQQVTLSCSPISGHRSVSWYQQTPGQGLQFLFEYFSETQRNKGNFPGRFSGRQFSNSRSEMNVSTLELGDSALYLCASSRDRSNTGELFFGEGSRLTVL.

This chain uses TRBV7-6 with TRBJ2-7; 7 nucleotides match TRBD1. Germline-derived CDR1 and CDR2 are SGHVS and FNYEAQ. The CDR3 consists of 16 residues. Losses at the gene ends were 4 bases for V and 6 bases for J; bases not matched to a gene: 15. The CDR3 DNA sequence: TGTGCCAGCAGCTCTACCCGTACAGGGGCCTCTATCGAGCAGTACTTC. It is translated as CASSSTRTGASIEQYF.

This clone came up once. J is TRBJ1-1 and V is TRBV7-3; D remains unclear. The ends were cut back, 1 base at V and 13 bases at J, with 16 bases in the middle. The germline V gene encodes CDR1 SGHTA and CDR2 FQGTGA. CDR3 length: 13 amino acids. The CDR3, as DNA: TGTGCCAGCAGCTTAAAGAACCGGGAGGTTGTTTTCTTT. This encodes CASSLKNREVVFF. Together with reference TRBV7-3 and TRBJ1-1, the CDR3 gives the full variable domain: GAGVSQTPSNKVTEKGKYVELRCDPISGHTALYWYRQSLGQGPEFLIYFQGTGAADDSGLPNDRFFAVRPEGSVSTLKIQRTERGDSAVYLCASSLKNREVVFFGQGTRLTVV.

This chain links TRBV6-2 or TRBV6-3 with TRBJ1-2; D is undetermined. Trimming pared 4 bases from V and 4 bases from J, leaving 7 bases between. Germline V gene data show CDR1 as MNHEY and CDR2 as SVGEGT. The CDR3 has 12 amino acids. The CDR3 DNA reads TGTGCCAGCAGTTTCCTCAGCTATGGCTACACCTTC. Its translation is CASSFLSYGYTF.

This clone showed up just once. This sequence joins TRBV24-1 and TRBJ2-2; the match to TRBD1 covers 7 bases. The trim removed 4 bases at V and 2 bases at J, leaving 6 bases unmatched. CDR1 is KGHDR and CDR2 is SFDVKD in the germline V gene. This CDR3 region has 16 residues. The CDR3: CATSDPTGTNTGELFF. The DNA of the CDR3 is TGTGCCACCAGTGACCCGACAGGGACCAACACCGGGGAGCTGTTTTTT.

The J gene is TRBJ1-4, the V gene TRBV5-6; D perhaps matches TRBD1 (6 bases). The V gene lost 4 bases and the J gene lost 3 bases, with 22 bases spanning the gap. Germline CDR1 reads SGHDT; CDR2 reads YYEEEE. The CDR3 covers 18 residues. CDR3 amino acids: CASSTQVGGNGANEKLFF. The CDR3, as DNA: TGTGCCAGCAGCACCCAGGTTGGGGGCAACGGGGCTAATGAAAAACTGTTTTTT.

The CDR3 nucleotides are TGTGCCAGCAGCGCGAGATTAATGAACACTGAAGCTTTCTTT. It is translated as CASSARLMNTEAFF. The V gene is TRBV5-4, the J gene TRBJ1-1, with D uncertain. CDR1 SGHNT and CDR2 YYREEE come from the germline V gene (reference sequence). The V gene lost 4 bases and the J gene lost 0 bases, with 10 bases spanning the gap. CDR3 length equals 14 residues.

The CDR3 reads CASSPQSEETQYF. The CDR3 region has the DNA TGTGCCAGCAGCCCACAGAGTGAAGAGACCCAGTACTTC. This chain links TRBV7-9 with TRBJ2-5, with no clear D. The CDR3 has 13 residues. Germline V CDR1 and CDR2: SEHNR, FQNEAQ (reference sequence). Between the trimmed V and J ends, which lost 5 bases and 3 bases, there was a span of 10 bases.

This sequence joins TRBV18 and TRBJ1-5; tentatively, D is TRBD1 (5 bases). Germline CDR1 reads KGHSH; CDR2 reads LQKENI. CDR3 length equals 15 residues. Trimming stripped 2 bases from V and 0 bases from J, with 8 bases between. CDR3 DNA: TGTGCCAGCTCACCAGCCAGGGTTAGCAATCAGCCCCAGCATTTT. Translating it yields CASSPARVSNQPQHF.

This rearrangement joins TRBV9 to TRBJ2-2; unclear D gene. Germline values: CDR1 SGDLS, CDR2 YYNGEE. The V gene lost 4 bases and the J gene lost 0 bases, with 4 bases spanning the gap. There are 13 residues in the CDR3. The CDR3 loop is CASSPPNTGELFF. Written as DNA, the CDR3 is TGTGCCAGCAGCCCTCCGAACACCGGGGAGCTGTTTTTT.

The chain links TRBV9 to TRBJ2-1, with TRBD2 matching 14 bases. Germline V gene data show CDR1 as SGDLS and CDR2 as YYNGEE. Germline trimming cut 3 bases from V and 7 bases from J; bases unmatched to any gene: 3. This CDR3 is built from 15 residues. CDR3 DNA sequence: TGTGCCAGCAGCGCGACTAGCGGGGGGGCGAATGAGCAGTTCTTC. Translated, it gives CASSATSGGANEQFF.

This chain connects TRBV19 to TRBJ1-5; maybe TRBD1 (6 bases). Germline V gene sequence: CDR1 LNHDA, CDR2 SQIVND (reference sequence). The ends were cut back, 2 bases at V and 0 bases at J, with 8 bases in the middle. The CDR3 spans 15 residues. The CDR3 loop reads CASSISRGSNQPQHF. CDR3 sequence (DNA): TGTGCCAGTAGTATAAGCAGGGGTAGCAATCAGCCCCAGCATTTT. Together with reference TRBV19 and TRBJ1-5, the CDR3 gives the full variable domain: DGGITQSPKYLFRKEGQNVTLSCEQNLNHDAMYWYRQDPGQGLRLIYYSQIVNDFQKGDIAEGYSVSREKKESFPLTVTSAQKNPTAFYLCASSISRGSNQPQHFGDGTRLSIL.

The chain combines TRBV9 with TRBJ2-5; TRBD2 might be the D (5 bases). The CDR3 is made up of 14 amino acids. Looked up from germline, CDR1 is SGDLS and CDR2 is YYNGEE. V gave up 0 bases and J gave up 4 bases, with 10 bases separating them. CDR3 DNA: TGTGCCAGCAGCGTAGAAATAGGAGGAGAGACCCAGTACTTC. Its translation is CASSVEIGGETQYF.

The V call is TRBV7-9, the J call TRBJ1-2, with D uncertain. Trimming removed 0 bases from V and 0 bases from J, with 11 bases in between. Germline V gives CDR1 SEHNR, CDR2 FQNEAQ (reference sequence). The CDR3 contains 16 residues. The CDR3 nucleotides read TGTGCCAGCAGCTTAGCGTCGTCCCAGGCTAACTATGGCTACACCTTC. This encodes CASSLASSQANYGYTF.

The chain combines TRBV27 with TRBJ2-7; TRBD1 matches at 8 bases. The junction had 5 bases not matched to a gene; V was cut back by 5 bases and J by 2 bases. This CDR3 is built from 14 residues. CDR1 and CDR2 from the germline V gene are MNHEY and SMNVEV (reference sequence). Written as DNA, the CDR3 is TGTGCCAGCAGTCAGGGGGCCCTCGCCTACGAGCAGTACGTC. This sequence encodes CASSQGALAYEQYV.

This clone was picked up a small number of times. V usage is TRBV9 and J usage is TRBJ2-2, with D possibly matching TRBD1 (6 bases). The CDR3 contains 15 residues. V gave up 4 bases and J gave up 1 base, with 11 bases separating them. CDR1 and CDR2 from the germline V gene are SGDLS and YYNGEE. CDR3: CASSPRGLNTGELFF. CDR3 nucleotide sequence: TGTGCCAGCAGCCCCAGGGGCCTGAACACCGGGGAGCTGTTTTTT.

This chain uses TRBV5-1 with TRBJ2-1, with TRBD2 matching 9 bases. Germline V gives CDR1 SGHRS, CDR2 YFSETQ. V shed 0 bases and J 12 bases; nucleotides not matched to a gene: 10. The CDR3 consists of 15 residues. CDR3 in DNA: TGCGCCAGCAGCTTGGGACTAGCGGAGGTGGATCGGCAGTTCTTC. The encoded protein is CASSLGLAEVDRQFF.

The rearrangement joins TRBV20-1 to TRBJ2-3; 11 nucleotides agree with TRBD2. V lost 3 bases, J lost 2 bases, and 7 bases stayed unmatched. This CDR3 contains 16 residues. CDR1 DFQATT and CDR2 SNEGSKA come from the germline V gene (reference sequence). The CDR3: CSASKTSGGPTDTQYF. The CDR3 bases are TGCAGTGCTAGTAAAACTAGCGGGGGCCCCACAGATACGCAGTATTTT.